Presented here are 24 T cell receptor beta chains from one specimen sequenced in a study of identical twins. From the 5' RACE reads, TCRdb called clonotypes with MiXCR, one entry per CDR3 protein. The data contain roughly 700,000 distinct CDR3 sequences, more than 6.5% of them singletons. This same sample was also part of a study on yellow fever vaccine responses in identical twins.

Specimen: PBMCs. Receptor source: a woman in her late teens or twenties in good health.

The rearrangement links TRBV28 to TRBJ1-1; D ambiguous. The CDR3 has 13 amino acids. Trimming cost V 9 bases and J 5 bases, with 16 bases left between them. Germline V CDR1 and CDR2: MDHEN, SYDVKM. The CDR3 coding sequence is TGTGCCAGTGAGTCTAATGGACGAACTGAAGCTTTCTTT. Translated: CASESNGRTEAFF.

In this sample, this clonotype turned up a few times. V is TRBV7-9 and J is TRBJ2-1, with D unclear. CDR3 length: 14 amino acids. Germline assignment: CDR1 SEHNR and CDR2 FQNEAQ (reference sequence). Trimming took 1 base from V and 1 from J, leaving 5 bases between them. The CDR3 sequence: CASSLEMSYNEQFF. CDR3 DNA: TGTGCCAGCAGCTTAGAAATGTCCTACAATGAGCAGTTCTTC. The whole variable domain, filled in from reference TRBV7-9 and TRBJ2-1, reads DTGVSQNPRHKITKRGQNVTFRCDPISEHNRLYWYRQTLGQGPEFLTYFQNEAQLEKSRLLSDRFSAERPKGSFSTLEIQRTEQGDSAMYLCASSLEMSYNEQFFGPGTRLTVL.

Only a few counts were recorded for this clonotype. The rearrangement uses TRBV20-1 and TRBJ2-2; 8 bases match TRBD2. This CDR3 is built from 13 residues. The germline V gene has CDR1 DFQATT and CDR2 SNEGSKA (reference sequence). The V segment lost 6 bases and the J segment 7 bases; nucleotides outside the gene matches: 7. The CDR3 nucleotides are TGCAGTGCGCCGGGGGGGCTATACGGGGAGCTGTTTTTT. This encodes CSAPGGLYGELFF.

This chain connects TRBV3-1 to TRBJ2-7; unclear D gene. This CDR3 spans 14 amino acids. Trimming shortened V by 4 bases and J by 0 bases, and 10 bases separated the two germline ends. The germline V gene has CDR1 LGHDT and CDR2 YNNKEL (reference sequence). DNA of the CDR3: TGTGCCAGCAGCCCCACCCAAACCTCCTACGAGCAGTACTTC. Translating it yields CASSPTQTSYEQYF.

This chain uses TRBV9 with TRBJ2-7; 13 nucleotides line up with TRBD2. The CDR3 spans 18 residues. The J segment lost 6 bases and the V segment lost 3 bases, leaving 15 bases of the junction unmatched. The V gene's germline CDR1 is SGDLS and CDR2 YYNGEE. The CDR3 loop reads CASSERDRVGTSGIEQYF. CDR3 sequence (DNA): TGTGCCAGCAGCGAGAGAGACAGGGTAGGGACTAGCGGGATCGAGCAGTACTTC.

The rearrangement links TRBV6-5 to TRBJ1-5; D is unclear. V was shortened by 4 bases and J by 7 bases, with 17 bases between the two germline ends. The CDR3 is 15 amino acids. Germline V gene lookup returns CDR1 MNHEY and CDR2 SVGAGI. DNA of the CDR3: TGTGCCAGCAGTTCGGTGGGCCCTTTCAGGCAGCCCCAGCATTTT. Its translation is CASSSVGPFRQPQHF.

V usage is TRBV2 and J usage is TRBJ1-6; D not resolved. V was trimmed by 8 bases and J by 9 bases, leaving 14 bases between them. The CDR3 sequence is 13 residues long. Per the germline V gene, CDR1 is SNHLY and CDR2 is FYNNEI. CDR3 sequence reads: CASGVGRGSPLHF. CDR3 DNA: TGTGCCAGCGGGGTGGGTCGGGGTTCACCCCTCCACTTT.

The V gene is TRBV6-2 or TRBV6-3, the J gene TRBJ2-1; TRBD2 matches at 14 bases. The CDR3 consists of 19 residues. CDR1 and CDR2 from the germline V gene are MNHEY and SVGEGT. The V and J ends lost 6 bases and 0 bases, in that order; junction bases with no gene match: 10. The CDR3 coding sequence is TGTGCCAGCAGATACGCGACTAGCGGGAGGGTTAGCTCCTACAATGAGCAGTTCTTC. This encodes CASRYATSGRVSSYNEQFF.

The V call is TRBV15, the J call TRBJ2-1; D is ambiguous. The CDR3 is 11 amino acids. Germline V gene data show CDR1 as LNHNV and CDR2 as YYDKDF (reference sequence). V shed 7 bases and J shed 4 bases, with 5 bases lying between them. The CDR3 DNA is TGTGCCACCACCCTATACAATGAGCAGTTCTTC. Encoded protein: CATTLYNEQFF.

This clonotype showed up just a few times. V is TRBV20-1 and J is TRBJ2-7, with D tentatively TRBD1 (6 bases). Germline CDR1 DFQATT, CDR2 SNEGSKA (reference sequence). CDR3 length: 14 residues. V lost 5 bases and J 3 bases, leaving 17 bases between the germline ends. CDR3 nucleotide sequence: TGCAGTGCTCCAAGACAGGAGTTGCTCTACGAGCAGTACTTC. The encoded protein is CSAPRQELLYEQYF.

This clonotype was picked up many times. This rearrangement joins TRBV12-3 or TRBV12-4 to TRBJ1-3; D not resolved. The ends were cut back, 6 bases at V and 2 bases at J, with 17 bases in the middle. The CDR3 consists of 16 residues. The CDR3 region has the DNA TGTGCCAGCAGACTGCTGAACCCGGCTCCTGGAAACACCATATATTTT. Translating it yields CASRLLNPAPGNTIYF.

This clonotype was seen more than once but under ten times. The J gene is TRBJ2-3, the V gene TRBV3-1; 7 bases line up with TRBD1. With V trimmed by 6 bases and J by 0 bases, 9 bases remained unmatched. This CDR3 contains 16 residues. Germline V gene sequence: CDR1 LGHDT, CDR2 YNNKEL (reference sequence). The CDR3 DNA follows: TGTGCCAGCAGTTTGTCGGGACAGTCGAGCACAGATACGCAGTATTTT. Residues: CASSLSGQSSTDTQYF.

There are a few counts of this clonotype. The CDR3 sequence is CASRLQGAGRYNEQFF. As DNA, the CDR3 is TGCGCCAGCAGGTTACAGGGGGCCGGACGATACAATGAGCAGTTCTTC. This chain links TRBV5-1 with TRBJ2-1; the match to TRBD1 covers 9 bases. The V segment lost 5 bases and the J segment 4 bases; nucleotides outside the gene matches: 10. CDR1 and CDR2 from the germline V gene are SGHRS and YFSETQ. The CDR3 spans 16 residues. The whole variable domain, filled in from reference TRBV5-1 and TRBJ2-1, reads KAGVTQTPRYLIKTRGQQVTLSCSPISGHRSVSWYQQTPGQGLQFLFEYFSETQRNKGNFPGRFSGRQFSNSRSEMNVSTLELGDSALYLCASRLQGAGRYNEQFFGPGTRLTVL.

There are a few counts of this clonotype. This chain links TRBV4-3 with TRBJ1-1; TRBD1 agrees at 9 bases. The germline V gene has CDR1 LGHNA and CDR2 YSLEER. CDR3 size: 14 residues. The V gene end was trimmed by 2 bases and the J gene end by 4 bases; junction bases not matched to a gene: 2. The CDR3: CASSQWTGVTEAFF. The CDR3 DNA follows: TGCGCCAGCAGCCAATGGACAGGGGTCACTGAAGCTTTCTTT.

This clonotype has at least ten counts. The V and J genes are TRBV29-1 and TRBJ2-1, with 13 bases lining up with TRBD2. The V gene end was trimmed by 2 bases and the J gene end by 8 bases; junction bases not matched to a gene: 6. The CDR3 runs 15 residues. The V gene's germline CDR1 is SQVTM and CDR2 ANQGSEA. DNA of the CDR3: TGCAGCGTTGAACTCCGACTAGCGGGAGGTTATGAGCAGTTCTTC. Its protein is CSVELRLAGGYEQFF.

This clonotype was picked up many times. The J gene is TRBJ2-1, the V gene TRBV15; 8 nucleotides agree with TRBD1. The trim removed 1 base at V and 6 bases at J, leaving 8 bases unmatched. Germline lookup yields CDR1 LNHNV and CDR2 YYDKDF (reference sequence). CDR3 length: 16 amino acids. The CDR3 spells CATSRGEQGGGNEQFF. The CDR3 coding sequence is TGTGCCACCAGCAGAGGAGAACAGGGGGGAGGCAATGAGCAGTTCTTC.

This clonotype was observed a few times. The V gene is TRBV7-9, the J gene TRBJ1-1; 7 nucleotides match TRBD1. V was clipped by 5 bases and J by 0 bases; unmatched bases: 0. This CDR3 has 13 residues. Germline CDR1 and CDR2: SEHNR and FQNEAQ (reference sequence). CDR3 sequence reads: CASSDRVNTEAFF. The CDR3 DNA reads TGTGCCAGCAGCGACAGGGTGAACACTGAAGCTTTCTTT.

The chain combines TRBV7-6 with TRBJ2-7; no definite D call. The CDR3 is made up of 15 amino acids. In germline, CDR1 is SGHVS, CDR2 FNYEAQ. Trimming pared 4 bases from V and 2 bases from J, leaving 15 bases between. CDR3 coding DNA: TGTGCCAGCAGCTCTATGAACTCGGATACCTACGAGCAGTACTTC. This translates into CASSSMNSDTYEQYF. The full variable domain, with the rest looked up from reference TRBV7-6 and TRBJ2-7, is GAGVSQSPRYKVTKRGQDVALRCDPISGHVSLYWYRQALGQGPEFLTYFNYEAQQDKSGLPNDRFSAERPEGSISTLTIQRTEQRDSAMYRCASSSMNSDTYEQYFGPGTRLTVT.

Only a few counts were recorded for this clonotype. The genes are TRBV27 and TRBJ2-3; D is uncertain. This CDR3 region has 14 residues. V was cut by 5 bases and J by 0 bases, with 9 bases left in between. CDR1 MNHEY and CDR2 SMNVEV come from the germline V gene (reference sequence). This CDR3 reads CASSQTRSTDTQYF. In nucleotides, the CDR3 is TGTGCCAGCAGTCAAACCCGTAGCACAGATACGCAGTATTTT.

This clonotype was seen only a few times. The CDR3, as DNA: TGTGCCTGGATACAGGGGGAAGCTTTCTTT. Amino acid sequence: CAWIQGEAFF. V and J are TRBV30 and TRBJ1-1, with 7 bases fitting TRBD1. The germline V gene has CDR1 GTSNPN and CDR2 SVGIG (reference sequence). The trim removed 4 bases at V and 8 bases at J, leaving 1 base unmatched. The CDR3 is made up of 10 amino acids.

The table lists this clonotype with many counts. The V call is TRBV28, the J call TRBJ2-3; D remains ambiguous. V was shortened by 3 bases and J by 4 bases, with 5 bases between the two germline ends. The CDR3 spans 12 residues. Germline CDR1 MDHEN, CDR2 SYDVKM. The DNA of the CDR3 is TGTGCCAGCAGTTTTTGGTCAGATACGCAGTATTTT. Its translation is CASSFWSDTQYF.

Only a few counts were recorded for this clonotype. The chain joins TRBV20-1 to TRBJ2-7; D call uncertain. V shed 1 base and J shed 6 bases, with 7 bases lying between them. Germline V CDR1 and CDR2: DFQATT, SNEGSKA (reference sequence). The CDR3 extends over 11 amino acids. The CDR3: CSARALSEQYF. The CDR3 nucleotides read TGCAGTGCTAGAGCTCTATCCGAGCAGTACTTC.

This clonotype rates as medium-sized. This chain joins TRBV5-6 and TRBJ2-2; the D is unclear. V was cut by 1 base and J by 1 base, with 11 bases left in between. The CDR3 covers 16 residues. CDR1 is SGHDT, CDR2 YYEEEE, per germline. The chain's CDR3 is CASSLRQLLNTGELFF. In DNA, the CDR3 is TGTGCCAGCAGCTTGCGCCAGCTGCTGAACACCGGGGAGCTGTTTTTT.

The rearrangement uses TRBV4-3 and TRBJ2-1; D gene uncertain. The V end was cut by 1 base, the J end by 2 bases, with 6 bases between. The CDR3 runs to 14 residues. Germline V gene lookup returns CDR1 LGHNA and CDR2 YSLEER. CDR3 coding DNA: TGCGCCAGCAGCCAAGGAGTCACCTACAATGAGCAGTTCTTC. Its translation: CASSQGVTYNEQFF.